This TCR beta chain was sequenced in a study of blood T cell repertoires in COVID-19 (TCRdb year 2020). About the investigation overall: Samples from collaborators originated in the United States, Italy and Spain and spanned both the acute and convalescent phases of COVID-19. The material from the prospective study consisted of cDNA or gDNA derived from T cells, B-cell-depleted T cells, or PBMCs. Subjects who had been exposed to COVID-19, were actively infected with it, or had recovered from it provided the deeply sampled blood TCRbeta repertoires that made up the dataset. The repertoires were released in a freely available public database meant as a resource for research on the immune response to SARS-CoV-2. Samples were obtained from the ongoing ImmuneRACE study (first 160 participants) and from some 1,300 subjects provided by 6 global collaborators. A de-identified subject ID, COVID-19 status, age in years and sex were almost always included in the sample metadata. Where available, HLA class I and class II types were obtained from metadata supplied by the sample provider rather than from assay-based typing.

Broad study findings and their caveats: Clinical and demographic metadata were provided uncurated, with the amount varying by source and participant.

Each collaborating institution followed its own protocols to collect whole blood in K2EDTA tubes. For TCRbeta analysis, collaborator samples were shipped as frozen whole blood, as isolated PBMCs, or as DNA extracted from either sample type. Clipping removes 5 bases from V and 4 bases from J, with 8 as the unmatched junction base count. Based on the germline V gene (reference sequence), the CDR1 and CDR2 sequences are SEHNR and FQNEAQ. Inclusive of the bounding cysteine and phenylalanine, the CDR3 is 15 residues long. The sequence is cut down to CDR3 DNA, 45 bases in frame from base 1. TCRbeta CDR3 regions were amplified from genomic DNA by means of the immunoSEQ Assay, a bias-controlled multiplex PCR. Per the source publication's procedure: The number of nucleated cells in each sample was estimated by amplification of reference gene primers within the assay. To quantify the absolute abundance of each unique TCRbeta CDR3 rearrangement, sequence reads were collapsed and filtered. For each sample, productive Simpson clonality was calculated by taking the square root of Simpson's diversity index across productive rearrangements. The immuneACCESS repertoire file appears here via TCRdb, limited to in-frame rearrangements. These files lack a portion of the clones; in checked studies, under half of the deficit traces to unresolved V genes, and the cause of the others is not known. That table supplies the V and J calls and clone size; D and trimming were determined from the DNA. The table for this sample lists more than 150,000 clones; 86% of them were counted only once. The ten largest make up roughly 4% of the sample.

On this clone: This receptor's antigen is unknown. Base qualities are missing; no much larger clone stands one base away.

This sequence uses TRBV7-9 and TRBJ2-7; TRBD1 lines up with 10 middle nucleotides. The receptor's source is a woman in her seventies with acute or convalescent COVID-19. The sequencing sample was made of peripheral blood. CDR3 loop: CASSGSGQGFYEQYF. The DNA is TGTGCCAGCAGCGGATCGGGACAGGGGTTTTACGAGCAGTACTTC.